These T cell receptor beta chains were read from a single sample in a study of somatic mutations in cytotoxic T cells in rheumatoid arthritis. Using immunoSEQ multiplex PCR, the repertoire was profiled, and TCRdb retains in-frame clones only, with some absent. The table has 12,000 to 15,000 clones, more than 75% seen once. Sequenced material: CD8+ T cells sorted from blood. Receptors originate from an adult with rheumatoid arthritis. CDR3s leave out the opening cysteine and the closing phenylalanine or tryptophan. The order of the fields is clone size, V gene, J gene, CDR3 protein. Size is omitted from some rows. Given values are once, few, many or a class for expanded clones.

.	TRBV7-6	TRBJ1-3	ASSLSDGTGNTIY
.	TRBV9	TRBJ2-5	ASSLWGGVGETQY
.	TRBV7-9	TRBJ1-6	ASTAGRNGNSPLH
few	TRBV10-3	TRBJ1-2	AIVAGRGNYGYT
.	TRBV2	TRBJ1-2	ASRGGDINYGYT
.	TRBV27	TRBJ2-1	ASTVGVNYNEQF
.	TRBV27	TRBJ2-1	ASSLGRGLAGNNYNEQF
.	TRBV11-2	TRBJ2-1	ASSLVSGSFGEQF
few	TRBV5-5	TRBJ1-4	ASSLELGINEKLF
.	TRBV29-1	TRBJ2-2	SVAHRGELF
.	TRBV11-2	TRBJ2-7	ASSYRGAPSMY
.	TRBV9	TRBJ2-3	ASSVRTSGESTDTQY
.	TRBV6-1	TRBJ1-2	ASKGVYGYT
.	TRBV5-1	TRBJ2-7	ASSPGTYEQY
.	TRBV5-4	TRBJ2-5	ASTPLGVLLAGGETQY
.	TRBV9	TRBJ2-3	ASSPWTGGPDTQY
.	TRBV18	TRBJ1-4	ASSVGQVYEKLF
.	TRBV6-5	TRBJ2-3	ASSFPGTDTQY
.	TRBV9	TRBJ2-5	ASSATGQGQETQY
.	TRBV19	TRBJ2-6	ASRSRNWDSGANVLT
.	TRBV29-1	TRBJ1-1	SVLAPNTEAF
.	TRBV4-1	TRBJ2-7	ASSPTTSYEQY
.	TRBV2	TRBJ1-6	ASNGQGRSSPLH
.	TRBV30	TRBJ1-2	AWIYRGHHGYT
.	TRBV27	TRBJ1-1	ASSYRGLPEAF
.	TRBV7-9	TRBJ2-6	ASSFSGAGANVLT
.	TRBV28	TRBJ1-1	ASSLESGGAVEAF
few	TRBV19	TRBJ1-1	ASSVSGSLPTEAF
.	TRBV28	TRBJ1-2	ASSSHLQGSYGYT
.	TRBV5-1	TRBJ2-1	ASGGQGISGSYNEQF
.	TRBV11-2	TRBJ2-7	ASSSTGYLSYEQY
.	TRBV18	TRBJ2-1	ASPRGGGVNYNEQF
.	TRBV27	TRBJ2-1	ASYESGELSSYNEQF
.	TRBV4-2	TRBJ1-1	ASSQQTGTEAF
.	TRBV19	TRBJ2-1	ASSPGPYNEQF